The clone carrying this TCR beta chain has more than one count but fewer than ten. Its target is not known. Looked up from germline, CDR1 is GTSNPN and CDR2 is SVGIG (reference sequence). The length of the CDR3 is 14 residues. Deletions cut 0 bases from V and 5 bases from J, with 10 bases between. These data come from a study of early T cells in non-severe SARS-CoV-2 infection. At the level of the study: Investigators sequenced bulk RNA drawn from unsorted whole blood, and chains remained unpaired.

The TCR library protocol attached unique molecular identifiers to the individual cDNA molecules. TCRdb redid the calling of the 5' RACE reads with MiXCR, one entry per CDR3 protein. The table lists over 50,000 distinct CDR3 sequences, about 9.9% of them singletons. Study outcomes and limitations: Reliance on VDJdb matching favored anti-spike CD8 responses; private and CD4 specificities were missed.

Sequenced: whole blood. The sequence was obtained from an adult who was a healthcare worker with PCR-confirmed SARS-CoV-2 infection or an uninfected control (not recorded which). The chain couples TRBV30 to TRBJ2-2; no definite D call. The CDR3 DNA is TGTGCCTGGAGTGTTGGATTACTGACCGGGGAGCTGTTTTTT. Its protein product is CAWSVGLLTGELFF.